The entry that follows covers one T cell receptor (beta chain) sequence. A much larger clone is a single base away; this may be a read error. Since no conserved phenylalanine or tryptophan closes the CDR3, a read error is the likely cause. This sample is part of a study of blood T cells in healthy people across ages. At the level of the study: Through template switching, about one barcoded beta molecule was captured per two T cells, as measured in model experiments.

The authors ran a second PCR of about 7 to 11 cycles using a sample-barcoded 5' primer and a J-beta primer mix. TCRdb independently ran MiXCR on the 5' RACE reads; one entry per CDR3 protein. The sample has about 1.6 million distinct CDR3 sequences; roughly 32% are singletons. The CDR3 consists of 13 residues. CDR1 and CDR2 (germline): SGHTA, FQGNSA. V was pared by 8 bases and J by 1 base, with 10 bases between. The sequence derives from a woman aged 25 to 45 in good health. This chain joins TRBV7-2 and TRBJ2-3, with D possibly matching TRBD2 (6 bases). The sample consisted of blood. CDR3 amino acids: CASATGGTDTQYL. The CDR3 bases are TGTGCCAGCGCAACGGGGGGCACAGATACGCAGTATTTG.